The 24 T cell receptor beta chains below were found in one sample sequenced in a study of T cells after yellow fever vaccination. In TCRdb, the 5' RACE reads were re-called with MiXCR into one record per CDR3 protein. Of about 360,000 distinct CDR3 sequences listed, under 7.5% were seen once; the top ten hold 15%. Sample: PBMCs, taken 5 days after the yellow fever booster vaccination. The receptors here all came from a man aged 25 to 40 who received the YFV17D yellow fever vaccine.

V gene TRBV20-1 combines with J gene TRBJ2-5; D is tentatively TRBD1 or TRBD2 (5 bases each). V lost 6 bases, J lost 5 bases, and 16 bases lay in between. The germline V gene encodes CDR1 DFQATT and CDR2 SNEGSKA (reference sequence). The CDR3 totals 13 residues. The CDR3 DNA reads TGCAGTGCCCGAGGGGCGGGTGGGGAGACCCAGTACTTC. It codes for CSARGAGGETQYF.

The V call is TRBV23-1, the J call TRBJ2-6, with D hard to call. TRBV23-1 is an ORF; its function is uncertain. V was shortened by 2 bases and J by 0 bases, with 11 bases between the two germline ends. The CDR3 contains 17 residues. The CDR3 loop reads CASSQERATSGANVLTF. The CDR3, as DNA: TGCGCCAGCAGTCAAGAACGGGCAACCTCTGGGGCCAACGTCCTGACTTTC.

This clonotype was counted a few times. The gene calls are TRBV9 and TRBJ2-1; D gene ambiguous. V lost 2 bases and J lost 10, with 13 bases in between. CDR3 length: 13 residues. The germline gives CDR1 SGDLS, CDR2 YYNGEE. The CDR3 reads CASSVEASGEQFF. CDR3 nucleotide sequence: TGTGCCAGCAGCGTCGAGGCCTCAGGCGAGCAGTTCTTC.

This clonotype has ten or more counts. CDR3 in amino acids: CSARLTGGNQPQHF. The CDR3 DNA follows: TGCAGTGCAAGGCTCACAGGGGGAAATCAGCCCCAGCATTTT. The chain couples TRBV20-1 to TRBJ1-5; 8 positions agree with TRBD1. Losses at the gene ends were 6 bases for V and 4 bases for J; bases not matched to a gene: 8. The length of the CDR3 is 14 residues. Germline V gives CDR1 DFQATT, CDR2 SNEGSKA (reference sequence).

The V call is TRBV20-1, the J call TRBJ2-6, with a weak D call TRBD2 (5 bases). Germline CDR1 reads DFQATT; CDR2 reads SNEGSKA (reference sequence). The CDR3 runs to 15 residues. V was shortened by 5 bases and J by 2 bases, with 13 bases between the two germline ends. The CDR3 DNA reads TGCAGTGCTGTCAACCCGGGGACTGGGGCCAACGTCCTGACTTTC. Amino acid sequence: CSAVNPGTGANVLTF.

This clonotype was seen many times. The rearrangement links TRBV19 to TRBJ2-1; 8 bases agree with TRBD2. The V gene's germline CDR1 is LNHDA and CDR2 SQIVND (reference sequence). There are 14 residues in the CDR3. The ends lost 5 bases at V and 4 bases at J; junction bases unmatched: 4. The CDR3 here is CASSQRELYNEQFF. The CDR3 DNA follows: TGTGCCAGTAGTCAGCGGGAGTTGTACAATGAGCAGTTCTTC.

At least ten counts were recorded for this clonotype. J is TRBJ2-3 and V is TRBV20-1; 7 nucleotides align to TRBD2. V shed 1 base, J shed 6 bases, and the junction held 7 bases outside the gene matches. The CDR3 loop spans 14 amino acids. Germline CDR1 and CDR2: DFQATT and SNEGSKA (reference sequence). The CDR3 DNA is TGCAGTGCTAGAGGTTGGGCGGGAGTGGATACGCAGTATTTT. This gives the protein CSARGWAGVDTQYF.

This clonotype turned up a few times. The CDR3 nucleotides are TGTGCCAGCAGCACTCAAATTGGGGACGAGCAGTACTTC. This codes for CASSTQIGDEQYF. The V gene is TRBV7-2, the J gene TRBJ2-7; D is ambiguous. In germline, CDR1 is SGHTA, CDR2 FQGNSA. Trimming shortened V by 5 bases and J by 5 bases, and 13 bases separated the two germline ends. The CDR3 covers 13 residues.

This clonotype was seen ten or more times. The J gene is TRBJ2-1, the V gene TRBV24-1, with TRBD1 matching 10 bases. Germline CDR1 and CDR2: KGHDR and SFDVKD. With 4 bases clipped from V and 14 bases from J, the junction kept 7 bases outside the gene matches. The CDR3 is 13 residues long. The CDR3 nucleotides read TGTGCCACCAGTGACTTCTCCGGGACAGGGGAGTTCTTC. Residues: CATSDFSGTGEFF.

This clonotype was picked up a small number of times. V and J are TRBV10-2 and TRBJ2-3; D unresolved. This CDR3 is 12 amino acids long. Germline loops: CDR1 WSHSY, CDR2 SAAADI. The V gene lost 2 bases and the J gene lost 8 bases, with 8 bases spanning the gap. The CDR3, as DNA: TGCGCCAGCAGTGAGGCCTGGAGTACGCAGTATTTT. Amino acid sequence: CASSEAWSTQYF.

The chain is built from TRBV7-2 and TRBJ2-1, with 9 positions matching TRBD2. Germline trimming cut 5 bases from V and 0 bases from J; bases unmatched to any gene: 5. CDR1 is SGHTA and CDR2 is FQGNSA in the germline V gene. The CDR3 contains 16 residues. The CDR3 coding sequence is TGTGCCAGCAGCCCGCTAGCGGGAAGCTCCTACAATGAGCAGTTCTTC. The encoded protein is CASSPLAGSSYNEQFF.

This clonotype came up a few times. The V call is TRBV12-3 or TRBV12-4, the J call TRBJ2-2; the D gene is possibly TRBD2 (5 bases). The CDR3 is 13 amino acids. V was trimmed by 7 bases and J by 2 bases, leaving 8 bases between them. The CDR3 is CASKGANTGELFF. In DNA, the CDR3 is TGTGCCAGCAAGGGAGCCAACACCGGGGAGCTGTTTTTT.

This clonotype was recorded many times. The chain combines TRBV20-1 with TRBJ2-7; 8 nucleotides align to TRBD2. Germline loops: CDR1 DFQATT, CDR2 SNEGSKA (reference sequence). CDR3 length: 14 residues. The junction had 8 bases not matched to a gene; V was cut back by 2 bases and J by 5 bases. This chain's CDR3 is CSARFASGLNEQYF. The CDR3 DNA reads as TGCAGTGCTAGATTCGCTAGCGGGTTGAACGAGCAGTACTTC.

This clonotype appeared a few times. The chain has TRBV6-1 and TRBJ1-6; 7 positions agree with TRBD1. The CDR3 length is 15 residues. Losses at the gene ends were 5 bases for V and 7 bases for J; bases not matched to a gene: 8. Germline values: CDR1 MNHNS, CDR2 SASEGT. CDR3 region: CASSQTGQTNSPLHF. The CDR3 bases are TGTGCCAGCAGTCAGACGGGACAGACCAATTCACCCCTCCACTTT.

In its sample, this clonotype was seen a few times. The V gene is TRBV9, the J gene TRBJ2-7; possibly TRBD1 for D (6 bases). CDR1 is SGDLS, CDR2 YYNGEE, per germline. The V gene lost 0 bases and the J gene lost 3 bases, with 16 bases spanning the gap. This CDR3 is built from 16 residues. CDR3 nucleotides: TGTGCCAGCAGCGTAGCCCCGTCACAGGGCCTCTACGAGCAGTACTTC. It is translated as CASSVAPSQGLYEQYF.

The table lists this clonotype with many counts. The chain is built from TRBV23-1 and TRBJ2-1; D remains unclear. TRBV23-1 falls under the ORF class, with uncertain function. This CDR3 comprises 17 residues. V was clipped by 1 base and J by 0 bases, with 13 bases between them. Here the CDR3 DNA reads TGCGCCAGCAGTCAATTGCATTCGGCGCGCTCCTACAATGAGCAGTTCTTC. Its translation is CASSQLHSARSYNEQFF.

This CDR3 reads CATSRVGSDTQYF. In DNA form, the CDR3 reads TGTGCCACCAGCAGAGTAGGCTCGGATACGCAGTATTTT. The chain joins TRBV15 to TRBJ2-3; D uncertain. CDR3 length: 13 amino acids. Deletions cut 1 base from V and 6 bases from J, with 8 bases between. Germline V CDR1 and CDR2: LNHNV, YYDKDF (reference sequence).

The chain employs TRBV24-1 and TRBJ2-1, with 8 positions matching TRBD1. The germline gives CDR1 KGHDR, CDR2 SFDVKD. This CDR3 has 17 residues. The trim removed 7 bases at V and 5 bases at J, leaving 15 bases unmatched. Written as DNA, the CDR3 is TGTGCCACCAGCCTCCCCCCCGGACAGGGTGCAAACAATGAGCAGTTCTTC. Translated, it gives CATSLPPGQGANNEQFF.

This clonotype has a count of ten or more. The chain employs TRBV20-1 and TRBJ2-5, with unresolved D. Trimming took off 6 bases at V and 1 base at J, with 12 bases between the two ends. Looked up from germline, CDR1 is DFQATT and CDR2 is SNEGSKA (reference sequence). The CDR3 is made up of 13 amino acids. CDR3 bases: TGCAGTGCACCCTTACCCCCCCAAGAGACCCAGTACTTC. Its protein product is CSAPLPPQETQYF.

This clonotype was seen many times. The chain's CDR3 is CAISESIADGQFF. The CDR3 coding sequence is TGTGCCATCAGTGAGTCGATCGCCGATGGGCAGTTCTTC. The V call is TRBV10-3, the J call TRBJ2-1; D gene ambiguous. V was cut by 0 bases and J by 12 bases, with 12 bases left in between. CDR1 and CDR2 from the germline V gene are ENHRY and SYGVKD. The CDR3 covers 13 residues.

This clonotype was seen repeatedly, ten times or more. This chain uses TRBV12-3 or TRBV12-4 with TRBJ1-4; no firm D call. Between the trimmed V and J ends, which lost 6 bases and 6 bases, there was a span of 17 bases. This CDR3 comprises 15 residues. The CDR3 loop is CASRNDAVLDEKLFF. The CDR3 bases are TGTGCCAGCAGAAACGACGCTGTCTTGGATGAAAAACTGTTTTTT.

This clonotype was seen a few times. V usage is TRBV4-3 and J usage is TRBJ2-3; 8 bases line up with TRBD2. This CDR3 region has 19 residues. The germline gives CDR1 LGHNA, CDR2 YSLEER. Trimming at V came to 0 bases and at J to 4 bases, leaving 15 bases not matched to a gene. The chain's CDR3 is CASSQDSTGGPSGADTQYF. The DNA for the CDR3 is TGCGCCAGCAGCCAAGATAGTACGGGAGGGCCCTCTGGGGCAGATACGCAGTATTTT.

The rearrangement uses TRBV28 and TRBJ2-1; perhaps TRBD1 as D (9 bases). The V and J ends lost 10 bases and 4 bases respectively, with 20 bases between them. From germline, CDR1 is MDHEN and CDR2 SYDVKM. The CDR3 spans 15 residues. The CDR3 protein is CATWGQGLGYNEQFF. CDR3 in DNA: TGTGCCACCTGGGGACAGGGACTAGGTTACAATGAGCAGTTCTTC.

This clonotype came up many times. The chain couples TRBV9 to TRBJ2-7; D call uncertain. The CDR3 is 13 residues long. The V gene lost 4 bases and the J gene lost 7 bases, with 15 bases spanning the gap. CDR1 and CDR2 from the germline V gene are SGDLS and YYNGEE. The CDR3 DNA sequence: TGTGCCAGCAGCTCCCCCGGATTTGGAGAGCAGTACTTC. Its translation is CASSSPGFGEQYF.